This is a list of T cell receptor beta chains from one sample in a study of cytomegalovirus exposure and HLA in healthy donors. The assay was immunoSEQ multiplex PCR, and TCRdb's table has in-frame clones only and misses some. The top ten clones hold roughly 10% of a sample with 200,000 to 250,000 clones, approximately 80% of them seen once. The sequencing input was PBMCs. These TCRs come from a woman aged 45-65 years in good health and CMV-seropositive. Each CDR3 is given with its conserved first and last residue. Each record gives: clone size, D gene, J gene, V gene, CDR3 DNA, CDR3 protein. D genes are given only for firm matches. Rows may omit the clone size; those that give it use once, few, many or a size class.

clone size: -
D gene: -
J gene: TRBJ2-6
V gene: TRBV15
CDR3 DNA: TGTGCCACCAGCAGAGAATTCGGAGTGGGGGCCAACGTCCTGACTTTC
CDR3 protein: CATSREFGVGANVLTF

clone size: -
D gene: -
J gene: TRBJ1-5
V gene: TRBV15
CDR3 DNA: TGTGCCACCAGCAGAGATCTAAATCAACAGCCCCAGCATTTT
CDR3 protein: CATSRDLNQQPQHF

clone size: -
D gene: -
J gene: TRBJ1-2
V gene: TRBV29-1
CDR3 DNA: TGCAGCGTCCCGTCAGGGAAGGGCTACTATGGCTACACCTTC
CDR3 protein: CSVPSGKGYYGYTF

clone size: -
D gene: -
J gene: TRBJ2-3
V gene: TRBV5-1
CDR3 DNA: TGCGCCAGCAGCCCGGGGGACAGATCCACAGATACGCAGTATTTT
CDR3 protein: CASSPGDRSTDTQYF

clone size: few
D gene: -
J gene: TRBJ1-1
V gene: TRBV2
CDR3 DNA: TGTGCCAGCAGTGAGCGGGGGAGGAACACTGAAGCTTTCTTT
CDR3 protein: CASSERGRNTEAFF

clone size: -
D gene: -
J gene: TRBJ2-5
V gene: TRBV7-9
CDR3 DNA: TGTGCCAGCAGCTCGCAACTTCCAGGGGACGGGACCCAGTACTTC
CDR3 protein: CASSSQLPGDGTQYF

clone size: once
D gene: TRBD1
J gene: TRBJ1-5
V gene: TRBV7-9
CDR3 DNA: TGTGCCAGCAGCCATTACATCGGACAGGGGAGGAGCAATCAGCCCCAGCATTTT
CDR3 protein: CASSHYIGQGRSNQPQHF

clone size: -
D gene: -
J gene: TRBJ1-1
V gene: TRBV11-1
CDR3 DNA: TGTGCCAGCAGTCTCCTTCCCCCCACAGGAGCGAACACTGAAGCTTTCTTT
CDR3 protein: CASSLLPPTGANTEAFF

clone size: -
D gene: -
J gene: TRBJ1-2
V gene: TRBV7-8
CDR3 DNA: TGTGCCAGCAGCTTACGTCCGGAGTATGGCTACACCTTC
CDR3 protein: CASSLRPEYGYTF

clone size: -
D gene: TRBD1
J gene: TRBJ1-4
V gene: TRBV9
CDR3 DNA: TGTGCCAGCAGCGTAGTAGGGGAGCAGGGGGAACTGTTTTTT
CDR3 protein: CASSVVGEQGELFF

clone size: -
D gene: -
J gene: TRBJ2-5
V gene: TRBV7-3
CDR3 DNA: TGTGCCAGCAGCTTAGAGCCCGCGGAGACCCAGTACTTC
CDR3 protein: CASSLEPAETQYF

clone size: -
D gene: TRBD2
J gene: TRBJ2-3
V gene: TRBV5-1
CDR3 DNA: TGCGCCAGCAGACTAGCGGGGGTAGACACAGATACGCAGTATTTT
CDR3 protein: CASRLAGVDTDTQYF

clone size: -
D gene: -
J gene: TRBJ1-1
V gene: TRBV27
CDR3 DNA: TGTGCCAGCAAGGGGGGGTGGAAGGGGGACACTGAAGCTTTCTTT
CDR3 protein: CASKGGWKGDTEAFF

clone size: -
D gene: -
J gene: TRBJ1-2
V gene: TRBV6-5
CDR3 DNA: TGTGCCAGCAGTTCCGGAGCCAAGACAGAGTACTATGGCTACACCTTC
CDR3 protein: CASSSGAKTEYYGYTF

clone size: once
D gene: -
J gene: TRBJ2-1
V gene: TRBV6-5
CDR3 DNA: TGTGCCAGCAGCCCAGTTAGTCAGGGAAGGGGTGAGCAGTTCTTC
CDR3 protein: CASSPVSQGRGEQFF

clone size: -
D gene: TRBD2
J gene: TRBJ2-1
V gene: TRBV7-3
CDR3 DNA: TGTGCCAGCAGCAGAACTAGCGGGGAGTACAATGAGCAGTTCTTC
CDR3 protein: CASSRTSGEYNEQFF

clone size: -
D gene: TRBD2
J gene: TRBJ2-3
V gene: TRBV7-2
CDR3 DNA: TGTGCCAGCAGCTTAGCGGGAGCGGGGGTCCCTCGGGGTACGCAGTATTTT
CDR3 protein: CASSLAGAGVPRGTQYF

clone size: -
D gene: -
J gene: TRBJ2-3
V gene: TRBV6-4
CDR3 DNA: TGTGCCAGCAGTACAGGGCCCCCAGGCACAGATACGCAGTATTTT
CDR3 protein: CASSTGPPGTDTQYF

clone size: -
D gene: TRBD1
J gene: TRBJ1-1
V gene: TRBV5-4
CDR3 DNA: TGTGCCAGCAGCCATACGGGACAGGGGATTGAAGCTTTCTTT
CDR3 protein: CASSHTGQGIEAFF

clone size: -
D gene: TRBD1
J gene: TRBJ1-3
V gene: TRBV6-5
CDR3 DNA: TGTGCCAGCAGTTCAGGGGGCATTTACTCTGGAAACACCATATATTTT
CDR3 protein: CASSSGGIYSGNTIYF

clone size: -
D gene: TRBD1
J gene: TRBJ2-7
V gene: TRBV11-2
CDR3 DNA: TGTGCCAGCAGCGGACAGGGTTCTTCCTACGAGCAGTACTTC
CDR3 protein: CASSGQGSSYEQYF

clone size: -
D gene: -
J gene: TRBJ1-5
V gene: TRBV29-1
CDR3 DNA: TGCAGCGTTCTTCGGGGAGAAGGGCCCCAGCATTTT
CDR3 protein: CSVLRGEGPQHF

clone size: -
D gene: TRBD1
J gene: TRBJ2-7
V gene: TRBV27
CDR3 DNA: TGTGCCAGCAGTCTATCCGGGACAGCCTACGAGCAGTACTTC
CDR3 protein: CASSLSGTAYEQYF

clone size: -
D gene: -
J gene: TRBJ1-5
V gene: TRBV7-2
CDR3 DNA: TGTGCCAGCAGCTTAAATCCCAATAGCAATCAGCCCCAGCATTTT
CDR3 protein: CASSLNPNSNQPQHF

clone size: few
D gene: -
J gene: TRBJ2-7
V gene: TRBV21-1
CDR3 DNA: TGTGCCAGCAGCAGGGCGTTGCGGGTCCTGACACCCTACGAGCAGTACTTC
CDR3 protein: CASSRALRVLTPYEQYF

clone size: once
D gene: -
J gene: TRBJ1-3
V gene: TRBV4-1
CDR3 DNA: TGCGCCAGCAGCCAAGGCAGGGACTCTGGAAACACCATATATTTT
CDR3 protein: CASSQGRDSGNTIYF

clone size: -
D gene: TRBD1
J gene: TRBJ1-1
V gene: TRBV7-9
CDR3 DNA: TGTGCCAGCAGCGATCGACAGGGGGCCACTGAAGCTTTCTTT
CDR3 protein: CASSDRQGATEAFF

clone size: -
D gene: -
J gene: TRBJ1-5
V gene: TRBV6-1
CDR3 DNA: TGTGCCAGCAGGAGAGACAGGTCCAATCAGCCCCAGCATTTT
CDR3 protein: CASRRDRSNQPQHF

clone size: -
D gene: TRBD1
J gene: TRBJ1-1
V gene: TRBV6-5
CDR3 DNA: TGTGCCAGCAGTTACTTCGCGAGGGGGCGGAGTGAAGCTTTCTTT
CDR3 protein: CASSYFARGRSEAFF

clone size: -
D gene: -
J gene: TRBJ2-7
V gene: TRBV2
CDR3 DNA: TGTGCCAGCGACCGCGGGACGTTGGGCGAGCAGTACTTC
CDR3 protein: CASDRGTLGEQYF

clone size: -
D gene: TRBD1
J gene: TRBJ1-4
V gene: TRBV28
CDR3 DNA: TGTGCCAGCAGCCTGCCGACAGGGTCTAATGAAAAACTGTTTTTT
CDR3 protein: CASSLPTGSNEKLFF

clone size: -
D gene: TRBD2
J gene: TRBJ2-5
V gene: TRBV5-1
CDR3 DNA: TGCGCCAGCAGCTTGACGGCGGGGGGCCAAGAGACCCAGTACTTC
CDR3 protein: CASSLTAGGQETQYF

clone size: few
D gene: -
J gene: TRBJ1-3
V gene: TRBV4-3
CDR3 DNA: TGCGCCAGTAGGAGGGAGGTCCGCTCTGGAAACACCATATATTTT
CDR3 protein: CASRREVRSGNTIYF

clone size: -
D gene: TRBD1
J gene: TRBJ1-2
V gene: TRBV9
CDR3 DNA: TGTGCCAGCAGCGGAAGCTACAGGGGACCTGAGACTAACTATGGCTACACCTTC
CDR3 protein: CASSGSYRGPETNYGYTF

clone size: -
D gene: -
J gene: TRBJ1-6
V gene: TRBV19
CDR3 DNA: TGTGCCAGTAGGGTACAGGGTGGTTCACCCCTCCACTTT
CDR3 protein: CASRVQGGSPLHF

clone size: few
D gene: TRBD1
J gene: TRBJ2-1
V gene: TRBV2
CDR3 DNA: TGTGCCAGCAGTGTAGAGGACAGGGGGCTTTGGAATGAGCAGTTCTTC
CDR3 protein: CASSVEDRGLWNEQFF

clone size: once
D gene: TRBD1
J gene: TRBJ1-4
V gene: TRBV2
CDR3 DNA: TGTGCCAGGGGAGCCGTGGGACAGACAAATGAAAAACTGTTTTTT
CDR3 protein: CARGAVGQTNEKLFF

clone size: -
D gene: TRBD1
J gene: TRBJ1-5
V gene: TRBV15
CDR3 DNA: TGTGCCACCAGCAGAACCGGGACAGCTGCTCAGCCCCAGCATTTT
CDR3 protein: CATSRTGTAAQPQHF

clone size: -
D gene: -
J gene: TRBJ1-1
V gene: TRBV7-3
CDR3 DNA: TGTGCCAGCAGCTTGTTAGGGGTCACTGAAGCTTTCTTT
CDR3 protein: CASSLLGVTEAFF

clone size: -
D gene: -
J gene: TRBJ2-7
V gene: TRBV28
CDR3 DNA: TGTGCCAGATGGAGGCACGAGCAGTACTTC
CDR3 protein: CARWRHEQYF

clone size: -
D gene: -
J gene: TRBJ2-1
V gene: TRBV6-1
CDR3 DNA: TGTGCCAGCATGGGGGCAAAAGAGCAGTTCTTC
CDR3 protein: CASMGAKEQFF

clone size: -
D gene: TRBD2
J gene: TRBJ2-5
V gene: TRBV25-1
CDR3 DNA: TGTGCCAGCAGCGGGACTAGCGGCTCTGGGGAGACCCAGTACTTC
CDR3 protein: CASSGTSGSGETQYF

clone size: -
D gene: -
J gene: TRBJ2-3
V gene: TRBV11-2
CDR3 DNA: TGTGCCAGCAGCTTAGGGTCGCGGGATACGCAGTATTTT
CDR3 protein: CASSLGSRDTQYF

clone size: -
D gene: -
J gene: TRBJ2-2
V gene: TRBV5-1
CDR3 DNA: TGCGCCAGCAGCTCGCTCCTAATGGGGGCCACCGGGGAGCTGTTTTTT
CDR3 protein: CASSSLLMGATGELFF

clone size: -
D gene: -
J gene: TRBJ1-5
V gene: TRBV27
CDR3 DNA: TGTGCCAGCAGTTTATCCCTTCCCATAACCGAAACAGGTAGCAATCAGCCCCAGCATTTT
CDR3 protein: CASSLSLPITETGSNQPQHF

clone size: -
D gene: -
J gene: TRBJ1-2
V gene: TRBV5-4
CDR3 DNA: TGTGCCAGCAGCTCCCCCCGGGGATCTAACTATGGCTACACCTTC
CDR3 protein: CASSSPRGSNYGYTF

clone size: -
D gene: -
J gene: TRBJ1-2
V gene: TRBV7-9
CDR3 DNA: TGTGCCAGCAGCTTCACAGCCGGCTATGGCTACACCTTC
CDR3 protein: CASSFTAGYGYTF

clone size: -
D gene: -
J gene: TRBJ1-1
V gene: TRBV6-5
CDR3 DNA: TGTGCCAGCAGTTACCCCCCAGGTCTTGGTACTGAAGCTTTCTTT
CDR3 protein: CASSYPPGLGTEAFF

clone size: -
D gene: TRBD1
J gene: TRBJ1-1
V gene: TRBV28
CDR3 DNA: TGTGCCAGCAGTTTATTGTACAGGGGTAGGCCTGAAGCTTTCTTT
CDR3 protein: CASSLLYRGRPEAFF

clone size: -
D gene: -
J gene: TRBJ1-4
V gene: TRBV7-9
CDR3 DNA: TGTGCCAGCAGCGCCAGATACAACCCAACTAATGAAAAACTGTTTTTT
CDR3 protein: CASSARYNPTNEKLFF

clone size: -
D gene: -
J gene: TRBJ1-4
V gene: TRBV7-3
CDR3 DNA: TGTGCCAGCAGCTTAGAGGGGGGGGAGAGGCTGTTTTTT
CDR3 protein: CASSLEGGERLFF

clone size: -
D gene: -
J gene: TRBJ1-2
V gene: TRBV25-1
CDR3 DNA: TGTGCCAGCAGTGAATTTGGGAGGGCTGGCTACACCTTC
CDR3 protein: CASSEFGRAGYTF

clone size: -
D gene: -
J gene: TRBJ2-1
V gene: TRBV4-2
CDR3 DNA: TGTGCCAGCAGCCCCACTGGGGGGAGCTCCTACAATGAGCAGTTCTTC
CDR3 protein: CASSPTGGSSYNEQFF

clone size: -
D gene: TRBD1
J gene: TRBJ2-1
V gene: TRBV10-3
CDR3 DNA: TGTGCCATCAGTGAGTCGAACAGGGGTTCCTACAATGAGCAGTTCTTC
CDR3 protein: CAISESNRGSYNEQFF

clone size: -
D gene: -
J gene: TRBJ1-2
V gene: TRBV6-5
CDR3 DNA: TGTGCCAGCACCCCCTCCCAGGGGCGCACTGGCTACACCTTC
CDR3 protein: CASTPSQGRTGYTF

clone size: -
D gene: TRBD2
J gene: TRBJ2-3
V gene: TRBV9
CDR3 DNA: TGTGCCAGCAGCGTACCTAGCGGGGGCACAGATACGCAGTATTTT
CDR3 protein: CASSVPSGGTDTQYF

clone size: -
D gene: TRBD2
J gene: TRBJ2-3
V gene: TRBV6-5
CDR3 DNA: TGTGCCAGCAAAATACTAGCGGGAGAGGGAGATACGCAGTATTTT
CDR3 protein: CASKILAGEGDTQYF